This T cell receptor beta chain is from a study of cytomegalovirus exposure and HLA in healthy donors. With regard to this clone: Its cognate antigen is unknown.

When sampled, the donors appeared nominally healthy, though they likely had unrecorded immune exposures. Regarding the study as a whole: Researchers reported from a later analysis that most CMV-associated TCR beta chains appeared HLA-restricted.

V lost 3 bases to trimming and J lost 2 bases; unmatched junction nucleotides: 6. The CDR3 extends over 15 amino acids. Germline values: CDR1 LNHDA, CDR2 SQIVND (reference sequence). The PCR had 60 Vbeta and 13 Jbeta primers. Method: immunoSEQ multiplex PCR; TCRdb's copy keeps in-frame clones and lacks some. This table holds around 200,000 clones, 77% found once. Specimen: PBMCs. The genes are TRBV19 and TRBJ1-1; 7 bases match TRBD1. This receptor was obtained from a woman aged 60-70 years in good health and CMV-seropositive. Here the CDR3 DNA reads TGTGCCAGTAGTATGGGGACAGCCCTAAACACTGAAGCTTTCTTT. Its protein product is CASSMGTALNTEAFF.